This T cell receptor (beta chain) was identified during a study of control samples from healthy donors and cancer patients. TCRdb's copy holds only in-frame clones and misses some; the assay was immunoSEQ multiplex PCR. The sample shows fewer than 200,000 clones, almost 90% of them seen only once. This clone has just a few counts. V shed 5 bases and J 4 bases; nucleotides not matched to a gene: 12. There are 16 residues in the CDR3. From germline, CDR1 is SGHTA and CDR2 FQGNSA. This clonotype originated in a woman aged 50 to 65 in good health. The sequencing sample was made of blood. The chain recombines TRBV7-2 with TRBJ2-7; TRBD1 aligns across 9 bases. In DNA form, the CDR3 reads TGTGCCAGCAGCATCGGACAGGGGATCGGGAAGTACGAGCAGTACTTC. The encoded protein is CASSIGQGIGKYEQYF.